The TCR beta chain under discussion was sequenced for a study of blood T cell repertoires in COVID-19. Whole-study context: Spain, Italy and the United States supplied samples that represented acute and convalescent COVID-19. In each case, the material was cDNA or gDNA derived from T cells, B-cell-depleted T cells, or PBMCs.

Original methodology: How many nucleated cells were present was estimated from reference gene primer amplification. Profiling relied on immunoSEQ multiplex PCR, and the TCRdb table lists in-frame clones only, not all of them. The V and J calls and clone size were taken over from that table, and D and trimming were inferred from the DNA. In the table there are 35,000 to 40,000 clones, about 84% of which are singletons. The germline V gene encodes CDR1 MNHEY and CDR2 SVGEGT. The CDR3 sequence is 13 residues long. V shed 2 bases and J shed 6 bases, with 11 bases lying between them. Sequenced sample: peripheral blood. V usage is TRBV6-2 or TRBV6-3 and J usage is TRBJ2-7; D remains ambiguous. The receptor's source is an elderly man with active or convalescent COVID-19. The CDR3 is CASSYMAATEQYF. The CDR3 coding sequence is TGTGCCAGCAGTTACATGGCGGCGACCGAGCAGTACTTC.